This T cell receptor beta chain was sequenced for a study of cytomegalovirus exposure and HLA in healthy donors. Study in general: Roughly 92 million unique TCRs, all from HLA-typed donors, were included in an early release of the data. Study-wide findings and caveats: Presence/absence results assume similar sequencing depth per donor, which may not hold.

Points on this clone: What it binds is not known.

The V end lost 0 bases, the J end lost 1 base, and 4 bases lay between the germline ends. Germline V gene sequence: CDR1 SGHRS, CDR2 YFSETQ. CDR3 size: 13 residues. A multiplex PCR was run with 60 Vbeta primers and 13 Jbeta primers. Generated by immunoSEQ multiplex PCR, the TCRdb table keeps only in-frame clones and is missing some. This table lists some 110,000 clones. The V and J genes are TRBV5-1 and TRBJ1-2; D ambiguous. This TCR came from a man aged 18-30 years in good health and CMV-seronegative. The sample taken for sequencing was PBMCs. CDR3 region: CASSLDSNYGYTF. In DNA form, the CDR3 reads TGCGCCAGCAGCTTGGACAGTAACTATGGCTACACCTTC.